One sample yielded the 7 T cell receptor beta chains listed below, sequenced in a study of cytomegalovirus exposure and HLA in healthy donors. PCR used 60 Vbeta primers and 13 Jbeta primers. TCRdb's table, derived via immunoSEQ multiplex PCR, lists solely in-frame clones and lacks some. The table has 130,000 or so clones, approximately 80% seen once; the top ten hold approximately 1.8%. Input material: PBMCs. Source of these receptors: a man aged 40-55 years in good health and CMV-seronegative.

The chain uses TRBV5-1 and TRBJ2-1, with D perhaps matching TRBD1 (8 bases). Germline-derived CDR1 and CDR2 are SGHRS and YFSETQ. V was clipped by 3 bases and J by 4 bases, with 14 bases between them. The CDR3 loop spans 15 amino acids. The CDR3 is CASSSTGGGYNEQFF. The CDR3 DNA is TGCGCCAGCAGCTCTACAGGGGGAGGGTACAATGAGCAGTTCTTC.

The rearrangement joins TRBV27 to TRBJ1-4; no firm D call. V was trimmed by 2 bases and J by 4 bases, leaving 5 bases between them. This CDR3 is built from 13 residues. In germline, CDR1 is MNHEY, CDR2 SMNVEV (reference sequence). As DNA, the CDR3 is TGTGCCAGCAGTTTACGCGGTAATGAAAAACTGTTTTTT. This encodes CASSLRGNEKLFF.

The chain carries TRBV6-6 and TRBJ2-1; tentative D call: TRBD2 (5 bases). V lost 2 bases and J 6 bases, leaving 14 bases between the germline ends. The CDR3 is 15 amino acids. In germline, CDR1 is MNHNY, CDR2 SVGAGI (reference sequence). The CDR3 bases are TGTGCCAGCAGTTACAAGCTGGAGGTTTCCAATGAGCAGTTCTTC. Translating it yields CASSYKLEVSNEQFF.

This rearrangement joins TRBV11-2 to TRBJ2-5; 8 bases match TRBD2. Germline loops: CDR1 SGHAT, CDR2 FQNNGV. Trimming removed 0 bases from V and 1 base from J; junction bases left unmatched: 4. The CDR3 contains 16 residues. The CDR3 reads CASSLDWRGAQETQYF. The DNA of the CDR3 is TGTGCCAGCAGCTTAGATTGGCGGGGGGCCCAAGAGACCCAGTACTTC.

This clone has more than one count but fewer than ten. V usage is TRBV18 and J usage is TRBJ2-1; 7 nucleotides line up with TRBD2. This CDR3 contains 16 residues. V shed 2 bases, J shed 12 bases, and the junction held 16 bases outside the gene matches. In germline, CDR1 is KGHSH, CDR2 LQKENI. The CDR3 region is CASSPRTPTTPGGQFF. CDR3 bases: TGTGCCAGCTCACCAAGAACCCCCACTACTCCGGGAGGGCAGTTCTTC.

The chain is built from TRBV4-1 and TRBJ2-3; 11 bases are a match to TRBD1. Germline V gene sequence: CDR1 MGHRA, CDR2 YSYEKL. This CDR3 region has 14 residues. V was clipped by 4 bases and J by 5 bases; unmatched bases: 2. CDR3 in amino acids: CASSPGQGVDTQYF. The CDR3 nucleotides read TGCGCCAGCAGCCCGGGACAGGGGGTAGATACGCAGTATTTT.

The V gene is TRBV7-9, the J gene TRBJ2-2; 8 bases are a match to TRBD2. The germline V gene encodes CDR1 SEHNR and CDR2 FQNEAQ (reference sequence). The ends lost 6 bases at V and 4 bases at J; junction bases unmatched: 10. CDR3 length: 16 residues. The CDR3 is CASSPSGRGSTGELFF. CDR3 DNA sequence: TGTGCCAGCAGTCCAAGCGGGAGAGGTAGCACCGGGGAGCTGTTTTTT.